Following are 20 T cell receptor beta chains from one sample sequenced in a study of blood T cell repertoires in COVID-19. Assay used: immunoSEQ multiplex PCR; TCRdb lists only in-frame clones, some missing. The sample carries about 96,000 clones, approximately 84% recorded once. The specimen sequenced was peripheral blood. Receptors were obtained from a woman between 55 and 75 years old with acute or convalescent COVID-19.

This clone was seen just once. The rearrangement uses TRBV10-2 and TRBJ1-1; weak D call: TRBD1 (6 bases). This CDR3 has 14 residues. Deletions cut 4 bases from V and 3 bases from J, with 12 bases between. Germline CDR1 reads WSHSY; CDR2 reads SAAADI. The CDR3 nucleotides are TGCGCCAGCAGTGGTGGCAGGGGCGACACTGAAGCTTTCTTT. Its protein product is CASSGGRGDTEAFF.

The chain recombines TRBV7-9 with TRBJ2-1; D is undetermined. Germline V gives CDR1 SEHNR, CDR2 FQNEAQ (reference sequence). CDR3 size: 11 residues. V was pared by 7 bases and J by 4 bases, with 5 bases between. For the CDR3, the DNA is TGTGCCAGCACTCAATACAATGAGCAGTTCTTC. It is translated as CASTQYNEQFF.

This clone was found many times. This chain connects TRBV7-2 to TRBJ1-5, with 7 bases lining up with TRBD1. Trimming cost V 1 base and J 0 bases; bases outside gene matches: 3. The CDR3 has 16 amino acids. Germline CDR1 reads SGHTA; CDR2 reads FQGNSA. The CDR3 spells CASSLVGTASNQPQHF. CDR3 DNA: TGTGCCAGCAGCTTAGTAGGGACAGCTAGCAATCAGCCCCAGCATTTT.

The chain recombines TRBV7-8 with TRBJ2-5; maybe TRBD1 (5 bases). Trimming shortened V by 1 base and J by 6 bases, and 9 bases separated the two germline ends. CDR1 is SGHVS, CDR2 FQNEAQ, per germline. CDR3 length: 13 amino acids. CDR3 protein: CASSLDRGKTQYF. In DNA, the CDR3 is TGTGCCAGCAGCTTAGATAGGGGAAAGACCCAGTACTTC. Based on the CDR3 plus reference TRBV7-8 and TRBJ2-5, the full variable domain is GAGVSQSPRYKVAKRGQDVALRCDPISGHVSLFWYQQALGQGPEFLTYFQNEAQLDKSGLPSDRFFAERPEGSVSTLKIQRTQQEDSAVYLCASSLDRGKTQYFGPGTRLLVL.

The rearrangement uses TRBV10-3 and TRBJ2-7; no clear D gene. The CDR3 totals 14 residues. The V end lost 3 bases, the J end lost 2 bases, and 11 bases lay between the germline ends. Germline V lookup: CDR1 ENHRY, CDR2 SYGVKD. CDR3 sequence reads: CAISDPRMPYEQYF. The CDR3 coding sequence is TGTGCCATCAGTGACCCTAGGATGCCCTACGAGCAGTACTTC.

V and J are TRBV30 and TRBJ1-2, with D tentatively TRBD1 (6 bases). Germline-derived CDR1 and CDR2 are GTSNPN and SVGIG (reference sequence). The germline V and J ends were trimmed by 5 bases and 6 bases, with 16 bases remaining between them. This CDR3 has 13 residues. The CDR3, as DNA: TGTGCCTGGGCCCTGGACAGAACTAATGGCTACACCTTC. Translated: CAWALDRTNGYTF.

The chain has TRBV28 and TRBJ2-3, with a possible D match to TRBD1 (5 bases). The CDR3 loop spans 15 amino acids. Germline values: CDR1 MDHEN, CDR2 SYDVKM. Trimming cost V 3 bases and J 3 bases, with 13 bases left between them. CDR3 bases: TGTGCCAGCAGTTTGAGCTGGGGCGATACAGATACGCAGTATTTT. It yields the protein CASSLSWGDTDTQYF.

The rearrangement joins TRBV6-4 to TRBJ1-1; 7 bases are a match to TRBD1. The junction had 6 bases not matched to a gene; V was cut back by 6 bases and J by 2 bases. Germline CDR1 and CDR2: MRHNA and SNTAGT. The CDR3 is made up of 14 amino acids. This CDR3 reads CASRRDRQNTEAFF. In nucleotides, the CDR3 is TGTGCCAGCAGAAGGGACAGACAAAACACTGAAGCTTTCTTT.

DNA of the CDR3: TGTGCCAGCAGCAGGGACAGGGGGCTTACCTACGAGCAGTACTTC. Amino acids: CASSRDRGLTYEQYF. V is TRBV11-3 and J is TRBJ2-7, with TRBD1 matching 12 bases. The trim removed 5 bases at V and 2 bases at J, leaving 4 bases unmatched. This CDR3 has 15 residues. Germline CDR1 SGHNT, CDR2 YENEEA.

CDR3: CASSGSGTGWFHYGYTF. As DNA, the CDR3 is TGTGCCAGCAGTGGATCCGGGACAGGGTGGTTCCATTATGGCTACACCTTC. V and J are TRBV28 and TRBJ1-2, with 9 bases matching TRBD1. CDR3 length equals 17 residues. Germline V CDR1 and CDR2: MDHEN, SYDVKM. Trimming removed 5 bases from V and 5 bases from J; junction bases left unmatched: 15.

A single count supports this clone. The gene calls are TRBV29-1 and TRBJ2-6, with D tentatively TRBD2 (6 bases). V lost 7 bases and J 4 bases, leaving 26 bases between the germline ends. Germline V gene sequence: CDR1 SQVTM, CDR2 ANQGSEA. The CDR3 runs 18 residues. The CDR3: CSAGGRRDGGSGANVLTF. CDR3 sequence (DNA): TGCAGCGCTGGTGGAAGACGGGACGGGGGATCCGGGGCCAACGTCCTGACTTTC.

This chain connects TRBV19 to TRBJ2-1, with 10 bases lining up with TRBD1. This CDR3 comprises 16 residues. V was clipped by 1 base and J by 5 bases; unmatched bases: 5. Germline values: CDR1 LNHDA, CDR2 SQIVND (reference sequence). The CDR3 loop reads CASSIVWDRGHNEQFF. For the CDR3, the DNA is TGTGCCAGTAGTATAGTGTGGGACAGGGGCCACAATGAGCAGTTCTTC.

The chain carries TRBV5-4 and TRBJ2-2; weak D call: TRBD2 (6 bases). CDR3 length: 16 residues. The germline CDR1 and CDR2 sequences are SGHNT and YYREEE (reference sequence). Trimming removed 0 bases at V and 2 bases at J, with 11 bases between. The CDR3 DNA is TGTGCCAGCAGCTTGGGGCGGGCGGGAAACACCGGGGAGCTGTTTTTT. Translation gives CASSLGRAGNTGELFF.

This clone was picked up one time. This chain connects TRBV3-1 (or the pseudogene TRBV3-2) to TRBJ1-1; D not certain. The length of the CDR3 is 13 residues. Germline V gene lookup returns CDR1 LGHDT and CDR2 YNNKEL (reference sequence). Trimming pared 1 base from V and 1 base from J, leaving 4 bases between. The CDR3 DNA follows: TGTGCCAGCAGCCAAGGGGCGAACACTGAAGCTTTCTTT. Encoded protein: CASSQGANTEAFF.

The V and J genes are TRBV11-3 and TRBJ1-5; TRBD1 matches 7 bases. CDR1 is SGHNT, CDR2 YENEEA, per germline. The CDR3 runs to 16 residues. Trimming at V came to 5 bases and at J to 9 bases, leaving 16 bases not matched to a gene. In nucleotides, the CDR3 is TGTGCCAGCAGCGCATTGACAGTCCTGACAGGGTGGCCCCAGCATTTT. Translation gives CASSALTVLTGWPQHF.

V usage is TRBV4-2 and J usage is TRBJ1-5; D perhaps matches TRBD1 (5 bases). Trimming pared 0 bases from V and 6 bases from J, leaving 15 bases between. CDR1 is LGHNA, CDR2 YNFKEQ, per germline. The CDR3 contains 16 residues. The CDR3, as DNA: TGTGCCAGCAGCCAAGATGCGGGCCCCGGGGGTCAGCCCCAGCATTTT. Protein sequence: CASSQDAGPGGQPQHF.

CDR3 amino acids: CATSDQQGWETQYF. CDR3 sequence (DNA): TGTGCCACCAGTGATCAACAGGGTTGGGAGACCCAGTACTTC. This chain connects TRBV24-1 to TRBJ2-5; maybe TRBD1 (6 bases). Trimming pared 3 bases from V and 5 bases from J, leaving 12 bases between. Germline CDR1 reads KGHDR; CDR2 reads SFDVKD. The CDR3 is made up of 14 amino acids.

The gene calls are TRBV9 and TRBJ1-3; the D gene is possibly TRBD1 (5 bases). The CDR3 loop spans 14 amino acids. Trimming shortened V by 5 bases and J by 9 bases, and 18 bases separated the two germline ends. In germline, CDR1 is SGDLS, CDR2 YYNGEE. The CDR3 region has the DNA TGTGCCAGCAGACAAGGGTCCCCCGGGGGCACCATATATTTT. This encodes CASRQGSPGGTIYF.

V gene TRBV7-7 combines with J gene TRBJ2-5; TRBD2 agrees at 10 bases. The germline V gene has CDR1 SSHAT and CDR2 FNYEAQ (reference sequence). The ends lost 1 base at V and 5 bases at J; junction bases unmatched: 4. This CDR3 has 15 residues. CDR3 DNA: TGTGCCAGCAGCTTAGGGGTGACTAGCGGGGAGACCCAGTACTTC. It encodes CASSLGVTSGETQYF.

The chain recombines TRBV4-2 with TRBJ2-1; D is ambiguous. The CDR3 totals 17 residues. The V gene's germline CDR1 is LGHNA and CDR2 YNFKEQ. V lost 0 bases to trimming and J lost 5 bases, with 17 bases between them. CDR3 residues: CASSQDLVVVGNNEQFF. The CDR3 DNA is TGTGCCAGCAGCCAAGATCTGGTCGTAGTCGGTAACAATGAGCAGTTCTTC.